The clone carrying this TCR beta chain has at least ten counts. The sample belongs to a study of response to subunit inactivated influenza vaccine. Trimming shortened V by 11 bases and J by 4 bases, and 18 bases separated the two germline ends. Germline lookup yields CDR1 SGHTA and CDR2 FQGNSA. The CDR3 sequence is 13 residues long. A single record per CDR3 protein comes from TCRdb applying MiXCR to the RT-PCR reads. The sample carries some 540,000 distinct CDR3 sequences, approximately 24% recorded once. These data also formed part of another study, on T cells expressing NK-cell markers. From that report: Production of TCR beta cDNA relied on 5'RACE template switching with UMIs. These same clonotypes (in several donors) also led the CD3+CD56-NKG2C+ fraction.

The rearrangement joins TRBV7-2 to TRBJ2-7; D is uncertain. The sequence derives from a man aged 50 to 59 who received an inactivated influenza vaccine. The material sequenced was CD4+ T cells sorted from PBMCs, taken approximately 12 days after vaccination. The DNA of the CDR3 is TGTGCCCCCCTCCAATGGGGAAGGTACGAGCAGTACTTC. The encoded protein is CAPLQWGRYEQYF.